The clone carrying this T cell receptor (beta chain) was detected a few times. The trim removed 2 bases at V and 2 bases at J, leaving 6 bases unmatched. Per germline, CDR1 DFQATT and CDR2 SNEGSKA (reference sequence). The CDR3 runs to 15 residues. Template material for amplifying TCR beta CDR3 regions consisted of RNA transcripts. With the HTBI primer set, the TCR CDR3 went through a first round of RT-PCR. TCRdb re-called the multiplex PCR reads through MiXCR, storing one row per CDR3 protein. The repertoire holds under 550,000 distinct CDR3 sequences, with about 20% as singletons. The source of the sample is a study of T cells in Graves' hyperthyroidism and ophthalmopathy. On the basis of clinical symptoms, serum thyroxine and TRAb, thyroid ultrasound and orbital computed tomography, diagnoses were made.

This TCR was recovered from a man aged 35 to 55 with Graves' ophthalmopathy. The specimen sequenced was blood. V is TRBV20-1 and J is TRBJ2-5; 9 bases agree with TRBD2. CDR3 coding DNA: TGCAGTGCTAGACGTAGCGGGAGTGGTCAAGAGACCCAGTACTTC. Protein product: CSARRSGSGQETQYF.